The sequence of this T cell receptor beta chain was determined in a study of T cells in Graves' hyperthyroidism and ophthalmopathy. Across the study: Specimen type is peripheral blood, collected at initial diagnosis prior to any treatment.

Researchers amplified the TCR beta CDR3 regions from RNA transcripts. The TCR CDR3 was amplified in a first-round RT-PCR using the HTBI primer set. TCRdb re-called the multiplex PCR reads with MiXCR, one entry per CDR3 protein. The sample includes roughly 500,000 distinct CDR3 sequences, roughly 22% of them seen just once. Whole-study results and caveats: Blood samples included most of the expanded thyroid clonotypes exceeding 0.001.

V was cut by 3 bases and J by 8 bases, with 8 bases left in between. The CDR3 is made up of 12 amino acids. The germline V gene encodes CDR1 KGHSH and CDR2 LQKENI. Duration under 3 months, a NOSPECS grade of at least 4, and a Clinical Activity Score of at least 3 characterized the ophthalmopathy patients. As regards this clonotype: What it binds is unknown.

V gene TRBV18 combines with J gene TRBJ2-1; no reliable D call. This sequence originates from a woman between 65 and 79 years old with Graves' ophthalmopathy. Sequenced input: blood. DNA of the CDR3: TGTGCCAGCTCACCGTCGACATATGAGCAGTTCTTC. Translating gives CASSPSTYEQFF.